These 2 T cell receptor beta chains were sequenced from one sample in a study of CXCR3-negative and CXCR3-positive naive CD8 T cells. Study observations and caveats: Relative to CXCR3-negative naive cells, CXCR3-positive naive cells had more hydrophobic TRB CDR3s.

The antigens of these receptors remain unknown. The authors made the TRB cDNA libraries by 5' RACE using UMI labels. TCRdb re-called the 5' RACE reads and catalogs CDR3 proteins one per entry, DNA excluded. The ten most abundant clones cover over 0.25% of a sample with around 160,000 distinct CDR3 sequences. Sequenced material: naive CXCR3+ CD8+ T cells from blood. The subset here: CD45RO-CCR7+CD27+CD95- naive CD8+ T cells expressing CXCR3 (TNR3+). Receptors originate from a human donor in good health. Some clones in this sample may be carry-over from other donors' samples.

V is TRBV5-1 and J is TRBJ1-1; absent DNA, TCRdb's TRBD1 call cannot be checked. From germline, CDR1 is SGHRS and CDR2 YFSETQ. CDR3 length: 16 amino acids. CDR3 protein: CASSSQQRTGGTEAFF. Combining the CDR3 with reference TRBV5-1 and TRBJ1-1 gives the whole variable domain KAGVTQTPRYLIKTRGQQVTLSCSPISGHRSVSWYQQTPGQGLQFLFEYFSETQRNKGNFPGRFSGRQFSNSRSEMNVSTLELGDSALYLCASSSQQRTGGTEAFFGQGTRLTVV.

The rearrangement links TRBV20-1 to TRBJ2-3; lacking DNA, the TRBD2 call made by TCRdb goes unchecked. The CDR3 totals 15 residues. Germline CDR1 reads DFQATT; CDR2 reads SNEGSKA (reference sequence). The CDR3 sequence: CSARETSGTADTQYF.